The clone carrying this T cell receptor (beta chain) has ten or more counts. Its antigen is undetermined. The data are from a study of metastatic and nonmetastatic thyroid tumors. Study-level background: For malignant and benign thyroid patients, tumor or nodule tissue and blood were the sources whose repertoires were compared.

No treatment had been given to any patient before thyroid surgery. Study-level results: For both blood and tumor, malignant thyroid tumors reportedly showed significantly higher TCR beta diversity than benign nodules did.

Study processing details: The authors used CDR3 differences across clinicopathological groups to build a distant-metastasis classifier for papillary thyroid cancer. TCRdb re-called the PCR reads via MiXCR. It is TCRdb's table, rather than the study itself, that gives the V and J calls and clone size. The sample has some 28,000 clones, roughly 3.7% seen once. In germline, CDR1 is SEHNR, CDR2 FQNEAQ (reference sequence). V shed 0 bases and J 2 bases; nucleotides not matched to a gene: 4. The CDR3 contains 15 residues. The genes are TRBV7-9 and TRBJ2-7; TRBD1 aligns across 7 bases. The origin of this receptor is a male donor with papillary thyroid cancer or a benign thyroid nodule (not recorded which). Some clones in this sample may be carry-over from other donors' samples. The sequencing input was blood. CDR3 sequence: CASSLARGGPYEQYF. As DNA, the CDR3 is TGTGCCAGCAGCTTAGCTAGAGGGGGCCCCTACGAGCAGTACTTC.